The entry below describes one T cell receptor beta chain. The antigen remains unidentified. Sequencing relied on a cDNA template that was reverse transcribed from extracted RNA. Clones were sequenced by immunoSEQ multiplex PCR, and TCRdb holds only the in-frame ones, with some missing. Here the sample spans more than 95,000 clones, approximately 57% being singletons. The germline V gene has CDR1 SGHTA and CDR2 FQGNSA. The CDR3 extends over 16 amino acids. The V and J ends lost 3 bases and 4 bases respectively, with 18 bases between them. This specimen comes from a study of CD8+ T cells in alopecia areata. The study, taken as a whole, reports: Persistence in scalp and blood during tofacitinib was observed for many expanded lesional clones. Expanded CD8+ clones among the top 100, as well as scalp clonality, were significantly decreased by tofacitinib.

The treatment here: oral pan-JAK inhibitor, 5-10 mg twice daily. The chain couples TRBV7-2 to TRBJ1-1; D not resolved. This material consisted of CD4+ T cells sorted from blood, taken at week 4, from a patient treated with tofacitinib. The sequence came from a human donor with alopecia areata. The CDR3 region is CASSLNGGGSATEAFF. The CDR3 coding sequence is TGTGCCAGCAGCTTGAACGGCGGTGGTAGTGCCACTGAAGCTTTCTTT.